Listed here are 26 T cell receptor beta chains from one sample, sequenced in a study of radiation and T cells in renal cell carcinoma. Time point noted: baseline pretreatment blood. Described treatment: 15 Gy SBRT to primary tumor, nephrectomy 4 weeks later. Measured with immunoSEQ multiplex PCR; TCRdb has only the in-frame clones, and not every one. The profile shows about 130,000 clones, around 84% of them singletons. The specimen comprised blood, sampled from a patient whose treatment included radiotherapy and nephrectomy. These receptors originate from a woman aged 60-75 years with renal cell carcinoma.

The chain joins TRBV11-2 to TRBJ1-1; 9 bases map to TRBD1. The CDR3 extends over 14 amino acids. J was trimmed by 12 bases and V by 0 bases; bases with no gene match: 8. Looked up from germline, CDR1 is SGHAT and CDR2 is FQNNGV. The CDR3 region has the DNA TGTGCCAGCAGCTTAGATCGGGACAGGGCTGGGTCTTTCTTT. This encodes CASSLDRDRAGSFF.

The V call is TRBV5-4, the J call TRBJ1-3, with 12 positions matching TRBD1. CDR3 size: 16 residues. With 4 bases clipped from V and 4 bases from J, the junction kept 6 bases outside the gene matches. Germline V gives CDR1 SGHNT, CDR2 YYREEE (reference sequence). The CDR3 is CASSPGQGARGNTIYF. The CDR3 nucleotides read TGTGCCAGCAGCCCGGGACAGGGGGCAAGGGGAAACACCATATATTTT.

This clone was seen just once. V is TRBV29-1 and J is TRBJ1-2, with a tentative D call TRBD1 (5 bases). The length of the CDR3 is 12 residues. Trimming took 7 bases from V and 1 from J, leaving 10 bases between them. Germline CDR1 is SQVTM and CDR2 is ANQGSEA. CDR3 in amino acids: CSGSQGNYGYTF. CDR3 nucleotide sequence: TGCAGCGGTTCTCAGGGTAACTATGGCTACACCTTC.

This clone came up once. This chain links TRBV11-1 with TRBJ1-2; 9 nucleotides match TRBD1. The CDR3 sequence is 15 residues long. Germline CDR1 and CDR2: SGHAT and FQDESV (reference sequence). The ends lost 5 bases at V and 5 bases at J; junction bases unmatched: 9. CDR3 region: CASSQTGTGNYGYTF. In DNA, the CDR3 is TGTGCCAGCAGCCAAACCGGGACAGGGAATTATGGCTACACCTTC.

The chain links TRBV18 to TRBJ2-7; possible D gene TRBD2, 6 bases. V lost 0 bases and J lost 7, with 22 bases in between. The length of the CDR3 is 17 residues. Germline CDR1 and CDR2: KGHSH and LQKENI. The CDR3: CASSPPTGGSGVREQYF. CDR3 DNA sequence: TGTGCCAGCTCACCACCCACCGGGGGATCGGGAGTACGAGAGCAGTACTTC.

The CDR3 DNA is TGTGCCAGCAGCGTAGGACGAAGCGGGGGGGGAGATACGCAGTATTTT. Amino acids: CASSVGRSGGGDTQYF. This chain connects TRBV9 to TRBJ2-3, with TRBD2 matching 10 bases. The J segment lost 5 bases and the V segment lost 0 bases, leaving 6 bases of the junction unmatched. CDR1 is SGDLS and CDR2 is YYNGEE in the germline V gene. The CDR3 contains 16 residues.

V and J are TRBV30 and TRBJ2-2; D unresolved. Trimming cost V 0 bases and J 0 bases, with 5 bases left between them. In germline, CDR1 is GTSNPN, CDR2 SVGIG (reference sequence). This CDR3 spans 14 amino acids. This CDR3 reads CAWSVGANTGELFF. The DNA of the CDR3 is TGTGCCTGGAGTGTCGGAGCGAACACCGGGGAGCTGTTTTTT. The whole variable domain, remainder taken from reference TRBV30 and TRBJ2-2, is SQTIHQWPATLVQPVGSPLSLECTVEGTSNPNLYWYRQAAGRGLQLLFYSVGIGQISSEVPQNLSASRPQDRQFILSSKKLLLSDSGFYLCAWSVGANTGELFFGEGSRLTVL.

The chain links TRBV11-2 to TRBJ2-5; 9 nucleotides match TRBD1. The length of the CDR3 is 14 residues. V dropped 3 bases and J dropped 5; count of bases not matched to a gene: 4. Looked up from germline, CDR1 is SGHAT and CDR2 is FQNNGV. CDR3 bases: TGTGCCAGCAGCTTGGGGACAGGGAGTGAGACCCAGTACTTC. It yields the protein CASSLGTGSETQYF.

This clone has only one observation. V gene TRBV30 combines with J gene TRBJ1-3, with D hard to call. CDR1 is GTSNPN, CDR2 SVGIG, per germline (reference sequence). The CDR3 is 12 residues long. The V end was cut by 0 bases, the J end by 8 bases, with 8 bases between. The CDR3 nucleotides are TGTGCCTGGAGTGTGTCAGGTGACACCATATATTTT. Translation gives CAWSVSGDTIYF.

V is TRBV30 and J is TRBJ2-2; unclear D gene. Germline CDR1 reads GTSNPN; CDR2 reads SVGIG (reference sequence). The CDR3 spans 15 residues. The V and J ends lost 0 bases and 1 base respectively, with 9 bases between them. CDR3 sequence: CAWSVVPMNTGELFF. The CDR3 bases are TGTGCCTGGAGTGTTGTCCCTATGAACACCGGGGAGCTGTTTTTT.

The J gene is TRBJ1-1, the V gene TRBV19; D unclear. The length of the CDR3 is 14 residues. The V gene's germline CDR1 is LNHDA and CDR2 SQIVND (reference sequence). V was pared by 3 bases and J by 4 bases, with 12 bases between. CDR3 nucleotides: TGTGCCAGTAGTATGGAGGACGGATTCACTGAAGCTTTCTTT. Translated, it gives CASSMEDGFTEAFF.

The chain has TRBV19 and TRBJ2-2; TRBD1 agrees at 9 bases. Germline V CDR1 and CDR2: LNHDA, SQIVND (reference sequence). J lost 3 bases, V lost 11 bases, and 7 bases had no gene match. The CDR3 is made up of 14 amino acids. The CDR3 loop is CAATRQGDTGELFF. The CDR3 region has the DNA TGTGCCGCGACACGACAGGGGGACACCGGGGAGCTGTTTTTT. Combining the CDR3 with reference TRBV19 and TRBJ2-2 gives the whole variable domain DGGITQSPKYLFRKEGQNVTLSCEQNLNHDAMYWYRQDPGQGLRLIYYSQIVNDFQKGDIAEGYSVSREKKESFPLTVTSAQKNPTAFYLCAATRQGDTGELFFGEGSRLTVL.

The V gene is TRBV7-2, the J gene TRBJ1-1, with a tentative D call TRBD1 (5 bases). The V end was cut by 2 bases, the J end by 1 base, with 17 bases between. The CDR3 is made up of 17 amino acids. Germline V CDR1 and CDR2: SGHTA, FQGNSA. CDR3 protein: CASSLSIRADSNTEAFF. DNA for the CDR3: TGTGCCAGCAGCTTATCCATCAGGGCAGATTCGAACACTGAAGCTTTCTTT.

The chain has TRBV27 and TRBJ2-3; 7 bases line up with TRBD2. Germline V gives CDR1 MNHEY, CDR2 SMNVEV (reference sequence). The CDR3 covers 17 residues. J was trimmed by 0 bases and V by 7 bases; bases with no gene match: 13. The CDR3 protein is CASNHYLSGSSTDTQYF. DNA for the CDR3: TGTGCCAGCAATCACTACCTTAGCGGGTCTAGCACAGATACGCAGTATTTT.

This chain connects TRBV18 to TRBJ2-7, with 9 bases matching TRBD1. The germline V gene encodes CDR1 KGHSH and CDR2 LQKENI. The CDR3 loop spans 13 amino acids. Germline trimming cut 6 bases from V and 5 bases from J; bases unmatched to any gene: 5. In DNA form, the CDR3 reads TGTGCCAGCTCTGCTGGACAGGGGCACGAGCAGTACTTC. Translation: CASSAGQGHEQYF.

The gene calls are TRBV5-5 and TRBJ1-1, with D possibly being TRBD1 (6 bases). The CDR3 consists of 15 residues. V shed 1 base and J shed 5 bases, with 15 bases lying between them. In germline, CDR1 is SGHKS, CDR2 YYEKEE (reference sequence). The CDR3 region is CASSLHQGMVTEAFF. In DNA, the CDR3 is TGTGCCAGCAGCTTGCATCAGGGGATGGTAACTGAAGCTTTCTTT.

The rearrangement joins TRBV28 to TRBJ2-7; 7 nucleotides line up with TRBD1. Trimming at V came to 2 bases and at J to 3 bases, leaving 7 bases not matched to a gene. Germline loops: CDR1 MDHEN, CDR2 SYDVKM. The CDR3 spans 15 residues. The CDR3 spells CASSLPRQGFYEQYF. DNA for the CDR3: TGTGCCAGCAGTTTACCTCGACAGGGTTTCTACGAGCAGTACTTC.

V usage is TRBV7-9 and J usage is TRBJ1-2; D is undetermined. Trimming took 0 bases from V and 3 from J, leaving 8 bases between them. From germline, CDR1 is SEHNR and CDR2 FQNEAQ (reference sequence). This CDR3 comprises 14 residues. The CDR3 loop reads CASSLAGNYYGYTF. The DNA for the CDR3 is TGTGCCAGCAGCTTAGCAGGGAATTACTATGGCTACACCTTC.

The chain joins TRBV27 to TRBJ2-1; 7 bases are shared with TRBD2. The CDR3 contains 16 residues. V was pared by 5 bases and J by 0 bases, with 7 bases of the junction left unmatched. CDR1 is MNHEY and CDR2 is SMNVEV in the germline V gene (reference sequence). The CDR3 sequence is CASSLRLASSYNEQFF. CDR3 sequence (DNA): TGTGCCAGCAGTCTGAGACTAGCCTCCTCCTACAATGAGCAGTTCTTC.

The chain is built from TRBV5-4 and TRBJ2-5; 7 bases fit TRBD1. Germline CDR1 and CDR2: SGHNT and YYREEE (reference sequence). The CDR3 covers 14 residues. V shed 4 bases, J shed 1 base, and the junction held 4 bases outside the gene matches. For the CDR3, the DNA is TGTGCCAGCAGCGGAAGGGACAGCCAAGAGACCCAGTACTTC. Protein sequence: CASSGRDSQETQYF.

This chain's CDR3 is CASSIPVWNRPYNEQFF. For the CDR3, the DNA is TGTGCCAGTAGTATTCCGGTTTGGAACAGGCCGTACAATGAGCAGTTCTTC. The gene calls are TRBV19 and TRBJ2-1; weak D call: TRBD1 (5 bases). This CDR3 is 17 amino acids long. Trimming shortened V by 3 bases and J by 4 bases, and 19 bases separated the two germline ends. Germline CDR1 LNHDA, CDR2 SQIVND (reference sequence).

The chain links TRBV15 to TRBJ2-3; 10 nucleotides align to TRBD2. This CDR3 is built from 16 residues. The germline V gene encodes CDR1 LNHNV and CDR2 YYDKDF (reference sequence). V lost 3 bases and J lost 4; bases outside the gene matches: 7. The CDR3 DNA follows: TGTGCCACCAGCAGGGAAGCGGGGGGGTTCGCAGATACGCAGTATTTT. Translation: CATSREAGGFADTQYF.

The chain is built from TRBV5-1 and TRBJ2-3, with 12 bases lining up with TRBD2. J was trimmed by 4 bases and V by 7 bases; bases with no gene match: 7. Germline assignment: CDR1 SGHRS and CDR2 YFSETQ. The CDR3 is 15 residues long. CDR3 bases: TGCGCCAGCGGCCCTAGCGGGGGGGCAGCAGATACGCAGTATTTT. Its translation is CASGPSGGAADTQYF.

This clone was counted a single time. CDR3 residues: CASSYRQGSSPLHF. In DNA form, the CDR3 reads TGTGCCAGCAGTTACCGGCAGGGGAGTTCACCCCTCCACTTT. This chain connects TRBV6-6 to TRBJ1-6; D might be TRBD1 (6 bases). The CDR3 loop spans 14 amino acids. Germline values: CDR1 MNHNY, CDR2 SVGAGI (reference sequence). V was pared by 2 bases and J by 9 bases, with 11 bases between.

CDR3 sequence: CASKSDRGIYNEQFF. CDR3 bases: TGCGCCAGCAAAAGCGACAGGGGGATCTACAATGAGCAGTTCTTC. This rearrangement joins TRBV10-2 to TRBJ2-1; TRBD1 matches at 9 bases. The CDR3 is made up of 15 amino acids. Germline assignment: CDR1 WSHSY and CDR2 SAAADI. The V gene end was trimmed by 7 bases and the J gene end by 3 bases; junction bases not matched to a gene: 7.

In this sample, this clone turned up once. The chain has TRBV19 and TRBJ1-5; 11 bases line up with TRBD1. The CDR3 is 18 residues long. V shed 5 bases and J 2 bases; nucleotides not matched to a gene: 11. Germline CDR1 and CDR2: LNHDA and SQIVND (reference sequence). The CDR3 DNA sequence: TGTGCCAGTAGTCTAATACGGACAGGGGGCTGGGGCAATCAGCCCCAGCATTTT. This encodes CASSLIRTGGWGNQPQHF.